This T cell receptor (beta chain) is drawn from a study of beta chain features in type 1 diabetes. The wider study: Comparable age, gender and cell yields were observed in patients relative to healthy donors. The number of sorted cells examined across all samples was some 100 million.

Expressed TCRB transcripts were sequenced because the isolated RNA had all been reverse transcribed beforehand. Repertoires were generated with immunoSEQ multiplex PCR, while TCRdb's copy carries only in-frame clones and drops some. Among about 230,000 clones listed, over 8.5% were seen once. Study-level points and caveats: The study found moderately but significantly shorter TCRB CDR3s in all four CD4+ subsets of Type 1 diabetes patients. The study notes PCR might favor shorter templates equally in patients and controls.

The germline gives CDR1 SGHNT, CDR2 YYREEE (reference sequence). V was clipped by 0 bases and J by 0 bases; unmatched bases: 4. This CDR3 is 17 amino acids long. In regard to this clone: Its specificity is unknown.

The specimen was naive CD4+ T cells from blood. The TCR sequence derives from a woman aged 18-30 years in good health. V and J are TRBV5-4 and TRBJ2-3; 10 bases match TRBD2. This CDR3 reads CASSLVAGGPSTDTQYF. DNA of the CDR3: TGTGCCAGCAGCTTGGTAGCGGGGGGACCTAGCACAGATACGCAGTATTTT.